This TCR beta chain was captured by sequencing in a study of cytomegalovirus exposure and HLA in healthy donors. Trimming removed 4 bases from V and 4 bases from J; junction bases left unmatched: 0. Germline assignment: CDR1 SGDLS and CDR2 YYNGEE. This CDR3 has 12 residues. The study ran its PCR with 60 Vbeta and 13 Jbeta primers. Data came from immunoSEQ multiplex PCR; TCRdb stores just in-frame clones and leaves some out. The sample has some 180,000 clones. The clonotype was recovered from a man under 40 in good health and CMV-seronegative. The rearrangement joins TRBV9 to TRBJ1-2; 8 bases align to TRBD1. The sequenced sample was PBMCs. This chain's CDR3 is CASSTGGYGYTF. CDR3 bases: TGTGCCAGCAGCACAGGGGGCTATGGCTACACCTTC.